In its sample, the clone carrying this TCR beta chain was seen many times. The antigen remains unidentified. Preparing the TCRbeta library involved the use of unique molecular identifiers. TCRdb passed the PCR reads through MiXCR, listing each CDR3 protein once. Of some 450,000 distinct CDR3 sequences detected, around two fifths appear once; the ten largest clones hold 27%. This entry comes from a study of T-cell reconstitution after alpha-beta-depleted transplantation in children. Study-wide findings and caveats: Diversity of TCRbeta at day 60 was high in some patients, arising from surviving recipient T cells and thymic progenitors. Several hundred expanded graft clones reportedly gave rise to the alpha-beta T cells present about two months after transplant.

There are 16 residues in the CDR3. The germline CDR1 and CDR2 sequences are DFQATT and SNEGSKA (reference sequence). V dropped 0 bases and J dropped 4; count of bases not matched to a gene: 5. The sample in question was PBMCs, obtained before TCRalphabeta/CD19-depleted stem cell transplant. This TCR was recovered from a girl aged 2 to 10 with aplastic anemia, due to receive a stem cell transplant. The V and J genes are TRBV20-1 and TRBJ2-1; TRBD2 agrees at 11 bases. CDR3 sequence: CSARDATSGNYNEQFF. CDR3 DNA sequence: TGCAGTGCTAGAGATGCGACTAGCGGGAATTACAATGAGCAGTTCTTC.